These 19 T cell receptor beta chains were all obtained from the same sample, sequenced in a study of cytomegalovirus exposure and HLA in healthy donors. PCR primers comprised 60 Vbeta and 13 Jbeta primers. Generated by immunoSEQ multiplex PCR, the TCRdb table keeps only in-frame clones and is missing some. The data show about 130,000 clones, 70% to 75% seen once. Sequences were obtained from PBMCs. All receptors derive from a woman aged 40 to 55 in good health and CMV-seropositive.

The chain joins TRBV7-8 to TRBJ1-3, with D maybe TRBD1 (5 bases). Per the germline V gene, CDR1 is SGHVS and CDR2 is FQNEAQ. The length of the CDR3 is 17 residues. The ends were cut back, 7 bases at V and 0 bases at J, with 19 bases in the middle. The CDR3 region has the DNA TGTGCCAGCATCCCTCTGGGGGGGTTCCCCTCTGGAAACACCATATATTTT. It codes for CASIPLGGFPSGNTIYF. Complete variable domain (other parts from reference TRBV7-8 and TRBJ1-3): GAGVSQSPRYKVAKRGQDVALRCDPISGHVSLFWYQQALGQGPEFLTYFQNEAQLDKSGLPSDRFFAERPEGSVSTLKIQRTQQEDSAVYLCASIPLGGFPSGNTIYFGEGSWLTVV.

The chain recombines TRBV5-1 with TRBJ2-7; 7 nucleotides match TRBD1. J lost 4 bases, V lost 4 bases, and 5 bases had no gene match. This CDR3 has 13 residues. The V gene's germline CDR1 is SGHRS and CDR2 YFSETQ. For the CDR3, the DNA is TGCGCCAGCAGCCCGGGACAGATTTACGAGCAGTACTTC. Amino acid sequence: CASSPGQIYEQYF.

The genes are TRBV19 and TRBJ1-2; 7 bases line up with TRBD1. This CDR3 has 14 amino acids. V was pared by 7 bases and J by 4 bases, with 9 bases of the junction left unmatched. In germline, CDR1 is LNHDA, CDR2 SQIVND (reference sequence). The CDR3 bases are TGTGCCAGTACCGACTCGGGACAGATCTATGGCTACACCTTC. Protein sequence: CASTDSGQIYGYTF.

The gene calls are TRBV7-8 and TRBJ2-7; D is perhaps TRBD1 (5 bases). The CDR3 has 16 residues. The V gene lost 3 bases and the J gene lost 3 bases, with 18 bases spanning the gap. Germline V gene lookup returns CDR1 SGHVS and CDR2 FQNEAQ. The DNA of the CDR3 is TGTGCCAGCAGCTTCCCCCCGGACACAGTCAACTACGAGCAGTACTTC. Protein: CASSFPPDTVNYEQYF.

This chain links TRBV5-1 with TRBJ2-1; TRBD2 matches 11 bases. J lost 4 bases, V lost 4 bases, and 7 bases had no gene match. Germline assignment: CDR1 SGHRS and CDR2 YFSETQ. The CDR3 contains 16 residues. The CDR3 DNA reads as TGCGCCAGCAGCGGGGCTAGCGGGGGGCAATACAATGAGCAGTTCTTC. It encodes CASSGASGGQYNEQFF.

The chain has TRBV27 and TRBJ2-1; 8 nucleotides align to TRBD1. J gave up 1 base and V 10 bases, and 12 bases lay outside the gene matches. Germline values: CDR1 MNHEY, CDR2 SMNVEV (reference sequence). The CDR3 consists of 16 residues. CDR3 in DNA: TGTGCCACCTTAACGCGAAGGGACAGGTCCTACAATGAGCAGTTCTTC. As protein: CATLTRRDRSYNEQFF.

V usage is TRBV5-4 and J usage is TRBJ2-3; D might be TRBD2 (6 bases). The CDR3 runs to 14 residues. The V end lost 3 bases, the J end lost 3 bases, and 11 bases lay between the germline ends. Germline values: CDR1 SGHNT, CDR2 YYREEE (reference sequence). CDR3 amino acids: CASSWGRRTDTQYF. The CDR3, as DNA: TGTGCCAGCAGCTGGGGGAGGAGGACAGATACGCAGTATTTT.

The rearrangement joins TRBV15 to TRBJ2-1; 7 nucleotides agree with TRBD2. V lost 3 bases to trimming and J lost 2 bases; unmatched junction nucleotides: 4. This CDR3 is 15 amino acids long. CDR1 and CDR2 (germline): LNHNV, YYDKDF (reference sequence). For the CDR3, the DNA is TGTGCCACCAGCAGGGTGGGGAGGGCCTACAATGAGCAGTTCTTC. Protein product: CATSRVGRAYNEQFF.

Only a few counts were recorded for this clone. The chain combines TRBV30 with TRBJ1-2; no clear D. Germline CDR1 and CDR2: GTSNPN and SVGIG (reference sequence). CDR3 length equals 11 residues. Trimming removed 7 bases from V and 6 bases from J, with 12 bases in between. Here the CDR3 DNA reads TGTGCCTCCTCACTACTCAATGGCTACACCTTC. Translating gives CASSLLNGYTF.

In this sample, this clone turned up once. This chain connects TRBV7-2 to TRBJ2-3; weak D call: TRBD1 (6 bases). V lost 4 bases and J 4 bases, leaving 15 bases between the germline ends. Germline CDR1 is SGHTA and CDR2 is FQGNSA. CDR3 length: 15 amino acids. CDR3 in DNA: TGTGCCAGCAGCTCGATATACAGGGCCTCAGATACGCAGTATTTT. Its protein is CASSSIYRASDTQYF.

CDR3 DNA sequence: TGTGCCAGCAGCCCTTCAGGGGCCGGATACTACGAGCAGTACTTC. Encoded protein: CASSPSGAGYYEQYF. The V call is TRBV6-5, the J call TRBJ2-7; maybe TRBD1 (6 bases). Germline V gives CDR1 MNHEY, CDR2 SVGAGI. The CDR3 is 15 amino acids. V lost 6 bases to trimming and J lost 3 bases, with 18 bases between them.

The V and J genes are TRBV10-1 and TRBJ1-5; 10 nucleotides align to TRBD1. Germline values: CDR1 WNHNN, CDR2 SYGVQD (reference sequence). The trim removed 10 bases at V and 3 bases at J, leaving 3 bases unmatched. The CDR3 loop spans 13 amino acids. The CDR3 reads CAKTGGVNQPQHF. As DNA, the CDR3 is TGCGCCAAGACAGGGGGCGTCAATCAGCCCCAGCATTTT.

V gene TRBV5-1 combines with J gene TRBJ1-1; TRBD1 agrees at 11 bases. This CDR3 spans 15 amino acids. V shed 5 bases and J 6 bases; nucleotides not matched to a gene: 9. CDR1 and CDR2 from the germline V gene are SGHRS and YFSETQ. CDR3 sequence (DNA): TGCGCCAGCAGTGACTTAAGGACAGGGGGCTCTGAAGCTTTCTTT. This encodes CASSDLRTGGSEAFF.

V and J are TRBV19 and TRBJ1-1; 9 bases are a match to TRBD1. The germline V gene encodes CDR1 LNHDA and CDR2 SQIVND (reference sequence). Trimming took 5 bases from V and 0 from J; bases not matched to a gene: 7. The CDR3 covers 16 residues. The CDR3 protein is CASSPRQGVMNTEAFF. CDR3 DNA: TGTGCCAGTAGTCCGCGACAGGGGGTGATGAACACTGAAGCTTTCTTT.

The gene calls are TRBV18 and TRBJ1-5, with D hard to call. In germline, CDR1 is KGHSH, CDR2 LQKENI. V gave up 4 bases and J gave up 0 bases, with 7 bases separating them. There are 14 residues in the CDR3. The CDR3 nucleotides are TGTGCCAGCTCACTGGGCCTTAGCAATCAGCCCCAGCATTTT. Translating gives CASSLGLSNQPQHF.

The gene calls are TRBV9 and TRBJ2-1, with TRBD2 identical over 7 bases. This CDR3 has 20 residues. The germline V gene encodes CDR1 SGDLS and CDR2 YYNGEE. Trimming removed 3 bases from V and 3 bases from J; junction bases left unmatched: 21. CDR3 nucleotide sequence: TGTGCCAGCAGCGACGCAAGCAGCGGGACCTTCCCTCCCGGCTACAATGAGCAGTTCTTC. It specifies CASSDASSGTFPPGYNEQFF.

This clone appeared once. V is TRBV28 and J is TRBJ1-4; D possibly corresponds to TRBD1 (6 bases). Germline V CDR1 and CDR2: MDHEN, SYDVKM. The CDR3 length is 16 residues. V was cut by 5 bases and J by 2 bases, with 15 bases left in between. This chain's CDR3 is CASSVSRGLTNEKLFF. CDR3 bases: TGTGCCAGCAGTGTCTCCAGGGGATTGACTAATGAAAAACTGTTTTTT.

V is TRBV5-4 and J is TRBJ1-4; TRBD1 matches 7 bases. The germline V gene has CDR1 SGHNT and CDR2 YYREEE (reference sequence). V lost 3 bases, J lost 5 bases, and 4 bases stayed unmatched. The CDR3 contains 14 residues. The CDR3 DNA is TGTGCCAGCAGCTCGGACAGGAGGAATGAAAAACTGTTTTTT. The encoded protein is CASSSDRRNEKLFF.

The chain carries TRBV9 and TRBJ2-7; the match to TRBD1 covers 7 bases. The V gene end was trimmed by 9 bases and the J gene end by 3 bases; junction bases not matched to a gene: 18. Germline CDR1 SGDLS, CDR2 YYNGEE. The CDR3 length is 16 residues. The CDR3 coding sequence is TGTGCCACCAACGTACCCGGATGGGACAGACACTACGAGCAGTACTTC. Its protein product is CATNVPGWDRHYEQYF.